A single TCR beta chain is shown here with its context. Its cognate antigen is unknown. Some clones are missing from TCRdb's copy, which holds only in-frame ones; the method was immunoSEQ multiplex PCR. The sample includes more than 400,000 clones, 92% of them seen just once. The CDR3 is 13 residues long. Trimming removed 8 bases from V and 6 bases from J; junction bases left unmatched: 10. The germline gives CDR1 MNHEY, CDR2 SMNVEV (reference sequence). This sample stems from a study of Ad26.COV2.S vaccination and SARS-CoV-2 variants. Study overall: Ad26.COV2.S shots went into the muscle once or twice, 56 days apart. Regarding the study as a whole: Total T cell responses were possibly underestimated by TCR breadth and depth analyses.

As for treatment: about 20 received Ad26.COV2.S at low or high dose, single or two shots; several received placebo; per-sample allocation not given. Collection of samples fell on day 63 after the first vaccine or placebo injection. Specimen: peripheral blood, collected in a trial of Ad26.COV2.S vaccine versus placebo. The sequence came from a person between 18 and 60 years old who received the Ad26.COV2.S COVID-19 vaccine or a placebo. The V and J genes are TRBV27 and TRBJ2-7; 7 nucleotides agree with TRBD1. The CDR3 region is CASAKTGIGEQYF. CDR3 nucleotide sequence: TGTGCCAGCGCCAAGACAGGGATCGGCGAGCAGTACTTC.